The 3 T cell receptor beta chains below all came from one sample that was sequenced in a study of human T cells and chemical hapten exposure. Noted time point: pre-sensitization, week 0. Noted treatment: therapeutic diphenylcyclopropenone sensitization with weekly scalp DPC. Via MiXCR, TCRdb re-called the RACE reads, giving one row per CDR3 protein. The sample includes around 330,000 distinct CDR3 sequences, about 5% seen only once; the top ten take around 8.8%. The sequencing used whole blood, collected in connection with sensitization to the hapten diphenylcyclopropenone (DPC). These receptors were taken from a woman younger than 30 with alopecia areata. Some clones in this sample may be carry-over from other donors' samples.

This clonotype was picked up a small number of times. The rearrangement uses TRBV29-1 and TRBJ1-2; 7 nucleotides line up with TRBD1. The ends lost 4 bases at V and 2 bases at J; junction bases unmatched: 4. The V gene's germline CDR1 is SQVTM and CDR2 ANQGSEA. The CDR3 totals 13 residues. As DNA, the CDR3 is TGCAGCGTTGCGGGACAGCCAAACTATGGCTACACCTTC. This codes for CSVAGQPNYGYTF.

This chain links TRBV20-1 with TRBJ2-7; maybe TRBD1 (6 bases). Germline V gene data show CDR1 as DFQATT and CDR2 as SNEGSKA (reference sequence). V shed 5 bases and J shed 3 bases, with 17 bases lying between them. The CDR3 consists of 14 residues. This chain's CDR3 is CSAEMTRGSYEQYF. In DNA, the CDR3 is TGCAGTGCTGAGATGACCAGGGGCAGCTACGAGCAGTACTTC.

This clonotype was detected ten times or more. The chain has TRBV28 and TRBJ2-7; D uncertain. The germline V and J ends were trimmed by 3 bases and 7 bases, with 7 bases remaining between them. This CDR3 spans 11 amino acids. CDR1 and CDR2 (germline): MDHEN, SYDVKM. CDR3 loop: CASSLMGEQYF. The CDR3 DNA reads TGTGCCAGCAGTTTGATGGGTGAGCAGTACTTC.